The next 20 T cell receptor beta chains were all read from a single sample in a study of T cell repertoires in cytomegalovirus infection. Each CDR3 protein is one row after TCRdb ran MiXCR on the reads. The profile shows around 450,000 distinct CDR3 sequences, about a third of them singletons. The sequencing sample was made of PBMCs. The receptor set was obtained from a human donor in good health (CMV status not recorded). Some clones in this sample may be carry-over from other donors' samples.

This clonotype was counted only a few times. The chain joins TRBV5-1 to TRBJ2-7, with 9 bases fitting TRBD2. CDR1 and CDR2 (germline): SGHRS, YFSETQ. With V trimmed by 4 bases and J by 3 bases, 8 bases remained unmatched. The length of the CDR3 is 15 residues. DNA of the CDR3: TGCGCCAGCAGCCATGGGGCTAGCGGGGTCTACGAGCAGTACTTC. This sequence encodes CASSHGASGVYEQYF.

The CDR3 sequence is CASSASRKIGGNTIYF. CDR3 coding DNA: TGTGCCAGCAGCGCCTCCAGAAAAATTGGGGGAAACACCATATATTTT. The chain joins TRBV9 to TRBJ1-3; no firm D call. The CDR3 runs 16 residues. Trimming removed 3 bases at V and 4 bases at J, with 17 bases between. Germline values: CDR1 SGDLS, CDR2 YYNGEE.

The CDR3 reads CASSLWSGAMEAFF. The CDR3 coding sequence is TGTGCCAGCAGTTTATGGTCGGGGGCGATGGAAGCTTTCTTT. This rearrangement joins TRBV12-3 or TRBV12-4 to TRBJ1-1; maybe TRBD1 (6 bases). The V end was cut by 2 bases, the J end by 8 bases, with 15 bases between. This CDR3 has 14 amino acids.

The chain links TRBV19 to TRBJ1-1; D is unclear. The germline V gene has CDR1 LNHDA and CDR2 SQIVND (reference sequence). The CDR3 consists of 13 residues. Between the trimmed V and J ends, which lost 2 bases and 1 base, there was a span of 5 bases. CDR3 in amino acids: CASSIMGNTEAFF. The CDR3 DNA reads TGTGCCAGTAGTATAATGGGGAACACTGAAGCTTTCTTT. The full variable domain, its missing parts supplied by reference TRBV19 and TRBJ1-1, is DGGITQSPKYLFRKEGQNVTLSCEQNLNHDAMYWYRQDPGQGLRLIYYSQIVNDFQKGDIAEGYSVSREKKESFPLTVTSAQKNPTAFYLCASSIMGNTEAFFGQGTRLTVV.

The V call is TRBV4-1, the J call TRBJ2-5, with 8 bases fitting TRBD2. The CDR3 consists of 16 residues. CDR1 MGHRA and CDR2 YSYEKL come from the germline V gene. V shed 3 bases and J 4 bases; nucleotides not matched to a gene: 10. The CDR3 coding sequence is TGCGCCAGCAGCCAGATTCCCCGCGGGGGGTTAGAGACCCAGTACTTC. This sequence encodes CASSQIPRGGLETQYF.

A word on this clonotype: A much larger clone lies one base from this, so it may be a read error. This is likely a read error, given that the CDR3 carries no conserved phenylalanine or tryptophan at its end. V gene TRBV7-1 combines with J gene TRBJ2-5; D remains ambiguous. TRBV7-1 is an ORF for which the function is uncertain. CDR3 length equals 15 residues. V lost 5 bases to trimming and J lost 1 base, with 14 bases between them. Written as DNA, the CDR3 is TGTGCCAGCAGCCCTCCAGTGGGTGCCCAAGAGACCCAGTACTTA. Amino acids: CASSPPVGAQETQYL.

This clonotype was counted between two and nine times. V is TRBV10-3 and J is TRBJ1-1; D perhaps matches TRBD1 (5 bases). This CDR3 has 14 residues. The germline CDR1 and CDR2 sequences are ENHRY and SYGVKD. Trimming removed 0 bases at V and 3 bases at J, with 8 bases between. The CDR3, as DNA: TGTGCCATCAGTGAGTCGATCAGGGACACTGAAGCTTTCTTT. Translating it yields CAISESIRDTEAFF.

The chain joins TRBV5-5 to TRBJ2-1, with D possibly being TRBD1 (5 bases). In germline, CDR1 is SGHKS, CDR2 YYEKEE (reference sequence). CDR3 length: 15 amino acids. The germline V and J ends were trimmed by 0 bases and 6 bases, with 13 bases remaining between them. As DNA, the CDR3 is TGTGCCAGCAGCTTGGGACAGAGTCCCTTCAATGAGCAGTTCTTC. Translating it yields CASSLGQSPFNEQFF.

The sample holds a few counts of this clonotype. V gene TRBV11-2 combines with J gene TRBJ1-1; D gene unclear. V gave up 5 bases and J gave up 0 bases, with 10 bases separating them. Germline CDR1 SGHAT, CDR2 FQNNGV. CDR3 length equals 14 residues. CDR3 nucleotide sequence: TGTGCCAGCAGCCGCGAATCGGTGAACACTGAAGCTTTCTTT. Encoded protein: CASSRESVNTEAFF.

V usage is TRBV4-3 and J usage is TRBJ1-1; D gene unclear. Germline CDR1 reads LGHNA; CDR2 reads YSLEER. This CDR3 region has 15 residues. V was pared by 2 bases and J by 4 bases, with 14 bases between. CDR3 nucleotide sequence: TGCGCCAGCAGCCAATCGGGAACCCCCAGCACTGAAGCTTTCTTT. Translating it yields CASSQSGTPSTEAFF.

This clonotype has more than one count but fewer than ten. The chain links TRBV10-3 to TRBJ2-2; D is uncertain. V was clipped by 7 bases and J by 1 base, with 10 bases between them. Per the germline V gene, CDR1 is ENHRY and CDR2 is SYGVKD. The CDR3 runs 14 residues. CDR3 residues: CAINPARNTGELFF. In DNA form, the CDR3 reads TGTGCCATCAATCCAGCGAGGAACACCGGGGAGCTGTTTTTT.

This clonotype showed up just a few times. The chain is built from TRBV19 and TRBJ1-5, with D hard to call. This CDR3 region has 15 residues. Germline CDR1 LNHDA, CDR2 SQIVND (reference sequence). Trimming shortened V by 5 bases and J by 2 bases, and 13 bases separated the two germline ends. The CDR3 is CASSVGTLGNQPQHF. CDR3 nucleotide sequence: TGTGCCAGTAGTGTGGGTACCCTGGGCAATCAGCCCCAGCATTTT.

The chain carries TRBV5-1 and TRBJ2-1; D perhaps matches TRBD1 (5 bases). Germline CDR1 and CDR2: SGHRS and YFSETQ. This CDR3 is 14 amino acids long. Trimming took off 4 bases at V and 7 bases at J, with 15 bases between the two ends. The CDR3 coding sequence is TGCGCCAGCAGCAGGGGCCCACCCACGAATGAGCAGTTCTTC. The encoded protein is CASSRGPPTNEQFF.

This clonotype was seen a handful of times. The chain uses TRBV20-1 and TRBJ1-2; D is undetermined. Germline assignment: CDR1 DFQATT and CDR2 SNEGSKA (reference sequence). V gave up 3 bases and J gave up 2 bases, with 13 bases separating them. The CDR3 sequence is 14 residues long. The CDR3 spells CSARDRSGNYGYTF. CDR3 DNA sequence: TGCAGTGCTAGGGATCGGAGTGGCAACTATGGCTACACCTTC.

The chain is built from TRBV6-2 or TRBV6-3 and TRBJ2-3, with D tentatively TRBD2 (7 bases). CDR3 length equals 15 residues. CDR1 and CDR2 (germline): MNHEY, SVGEGT. Between the trimmed V and J ends, which lost 0 bases and 5 bases, there was a span of 12 bases. Written as DNA, the CDR3 is TGTGCCAGCAGTTACTCGATCGGGGGGCAAGATACGCAGTATTTT. Translation: CASSYSIGGQDTQYF.

CDR3 sequence (DNA): TGTGCCAGCAGTTTATTGGCGACTAGCACCGGGGAGCTGTTTTTT. Its translation: CASSLLATSTGELFF. The V and J genes are TRBV12-3 or TRBV12-4 and TRBJ2-2; D may be TRBD2 (6 bases). The CDR3 contains 15 residues. The ends were cut back, 2 bases at V and 4 bases at J, with 11 bases in the middle.

This chain connects TRBV4-3 to TRBJ1-6; D remains ambiguous. Germline lookup yields CDR1 LGHNA and CDR2 YSLEER. The V end lost 0 bases, the J end lost 7 bases, and 13 bases lay between the germline ends. The CDR3 sequence is 16 residues long. CDR3 nucleotide sequence: TGCGCCAGCAGCCAAGACGATCGTCGGAACAATTCACCCCTCCACTTT. It is translated as CASSQDDRRNNSPLHF.

The V call is TRBV27, the J call TRBJ1-2; TRBD1 matches 9 bases. The CDR3 runs 17 residues. The germline V gene has CDR1 MNHEY and CDR2 SMNVEV (reference sequence). V was pared by 0 bases and J by 4 bases, with 9 bases of the junction left unmatched. This CDR3 is CASSLSLDRGFLYGYTF. CDR3 bases: TGTGCCAGCAGTTTATCGCTGGACAGGGGCTTCCTCTATGGCTACACCTTC.

This chain uses TRBV20-1 with TRBJ2-1; 12 bases line up with TRBD2. V lost 7 bases and J lost 4; bases outside the gene matches: 5. Germline V gene lookup returns CDR1 DFQATT and CDR2 SNEGSKA (reference sequence). The CDR3 runs 14 residues. The CDR3 DNA reads as TGCAGTGTCGTGACTAGCGGGGGATACAATGAGCAGTTCTTC. Encoded protein: CSVVTSGGYNEQFF.

There are many counts of this clonotype. The chain uses TRBV7-2 and TRBJ1-6, with no clear D. The CDR3 extends over 15 amino acids. The V end lost 0 bases, the J end lost 7 bases, and 10 bases lay between the germline ends. Germline V lookup: CDR1 SGHTA, CDR2 FQGNSA. The CDR3 DNA sequence: TGTGCCAGCAGCTTAGCGCTCTCTGCCAATTCACCCCTCCACTTT. Translating gives CASSLALSANSPLHF.